This T cell receptor beta chain was profiled in a study of blood T cell repertoires in COVID-19. The overall study: Sites across the United States, Italy and Spain contributed samples from acute and convalescent COVID-19.

Repertoires were generated with immunoSEQ multiplex PCR, while TCRdb's copy carries only in-frame clones and drops some. The data hold 200,000 or so clones, with roughly three quarters observed a single time. The CDR3 totals 19 residues. The V gene lost 1 base and the J gene lost 3 bases, with 22 bases spanning the gap. CDR1 LNHDA and CDR2 SQIVND come from the germline V gene (reference sequence). A few counts support this clone. Sequences were obtained from peripheral blood. This clonotype was sampled from a man aged 60 to 69 with active or convalescent COVID-19. The J gene is TRBJ1-5, the V gene TRBV19, with D perhaps matching TRBD1 (6 bases). The CDR3 protein is CASSIGQETVAPFNQPQHF. CDR3 nucleotide sequence: TGTGCCAGTAGTATAGGACAGGAGACGGTGGCCCCCTTCAATCAGCCCCAGCATTTT.